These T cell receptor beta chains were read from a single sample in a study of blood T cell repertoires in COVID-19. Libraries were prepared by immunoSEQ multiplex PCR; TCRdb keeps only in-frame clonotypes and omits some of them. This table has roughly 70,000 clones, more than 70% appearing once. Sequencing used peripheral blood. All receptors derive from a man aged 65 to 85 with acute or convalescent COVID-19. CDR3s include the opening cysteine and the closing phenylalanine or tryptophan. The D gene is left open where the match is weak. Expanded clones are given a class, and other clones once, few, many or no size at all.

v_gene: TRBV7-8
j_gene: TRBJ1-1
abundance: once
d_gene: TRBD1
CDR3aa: CASSSRQGAAINTEAFF
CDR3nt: TGTGCCAGCAGCTCCAGACAGGGGGCGGCTATTAACACTGAAGCTTTCTTT

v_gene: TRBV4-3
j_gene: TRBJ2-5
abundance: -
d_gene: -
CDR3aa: CASSQFFSRAGGRGETQYF
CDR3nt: TGCGCCAGCAGCCAGTTTTTCTCAAGAGCGGGCGGGCGGGGAGAGACCCAGTACTTC

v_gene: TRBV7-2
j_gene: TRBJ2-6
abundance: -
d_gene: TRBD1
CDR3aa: CASSALDRVALSGANVLTF
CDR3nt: TGTGCCAGCAGCGCCCTGGACAGGGTGGCGCTCTCTGGGGCCAACGTCCTGACTTTC

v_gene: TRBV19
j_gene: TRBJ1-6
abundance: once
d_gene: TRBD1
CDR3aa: CASSTRDRPPSPLHF
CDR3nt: TGTGCCAGTAGTACGCGGGACAGACCCCCTTCACCCCTCCACTTT

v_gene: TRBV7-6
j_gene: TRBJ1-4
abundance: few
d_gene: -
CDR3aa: CASSPRTTNEKLFF
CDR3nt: TGTGCCAGCAGCCCGAGAACTACTAATGAAAAACTGTTTTTT

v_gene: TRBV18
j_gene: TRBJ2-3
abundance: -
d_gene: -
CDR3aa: CASSPPESTDTQYF
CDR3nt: TGTGCCAGCTCACCACCTGAGAGCACAGATACGCAGTATTTT

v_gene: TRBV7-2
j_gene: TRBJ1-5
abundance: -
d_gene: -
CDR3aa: CASSLGTSQPQHF
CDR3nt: TGTGCCAGCAGCTTAGGGACAAGTCAGCCCCAGCATTTT

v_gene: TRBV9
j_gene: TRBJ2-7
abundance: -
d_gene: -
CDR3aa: CASSPRQVSYEQYF
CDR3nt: TGTGCCAGCAGCCCTCGACAGGTATCCTACGAGCAGTACTTC

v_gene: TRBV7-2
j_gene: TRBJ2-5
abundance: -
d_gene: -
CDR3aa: CASSLSVSGVETQYF
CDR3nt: TGTGCCAGCAGCTTATCGGTTTCCGGGGTGGAGACCCAGTACTTC

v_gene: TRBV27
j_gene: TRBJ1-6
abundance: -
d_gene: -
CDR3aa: CASSLLAGVSSYNSPLHF
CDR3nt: TGTGCCAGCAGTTTACTCGCCGGGGTGAGCTCCTATAATTCACCCCTCCACTTT

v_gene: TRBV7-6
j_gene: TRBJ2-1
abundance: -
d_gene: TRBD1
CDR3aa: CASARQGQTRNEQFF
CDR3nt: TGTGCCAGCGCTCGACAGGGACAGACACGCAATGAGCAGTTCTTC

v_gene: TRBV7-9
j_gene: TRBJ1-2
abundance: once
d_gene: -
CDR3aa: CASSLADRDGYTF
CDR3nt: TGTGCCAGCAGCTTAGCCGACAGAGATGGCTACACCTTC

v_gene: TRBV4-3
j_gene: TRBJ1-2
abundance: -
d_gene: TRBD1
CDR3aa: CASSQESRGPYGYTF
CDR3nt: TGCGCCAGCAGCCAAGAGAGCAGGGGGCCTTATGGCTACACCTTC

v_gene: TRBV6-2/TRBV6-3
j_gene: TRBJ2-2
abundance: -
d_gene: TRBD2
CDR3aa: CASSSGLAAGELFF
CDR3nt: TGTGCCAGCAGTTCAGGACTAGCTGCCGGGGAGCTGTTTTTT

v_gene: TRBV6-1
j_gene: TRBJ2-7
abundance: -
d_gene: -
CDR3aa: CASSGYDSPALDEQYF
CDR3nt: TGTGCCAGCAGTGGGTATGACAGTCCGGCCTTAGACGAGCAGTACTTC

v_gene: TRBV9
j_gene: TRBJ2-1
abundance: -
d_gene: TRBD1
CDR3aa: CASSVVGTEGPNEQFF
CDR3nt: TGTGCCAGCAGCGTAGTTGGGACAGAGGGACCAAATGAGCAGTTCTTC

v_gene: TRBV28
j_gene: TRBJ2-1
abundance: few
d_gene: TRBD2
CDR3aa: CASSLSGGLGTLDDEQFF
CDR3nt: TGTGCCAGCAGTTTATCGGGGGGATTAGGCACGCTCGACGATGAGCAGTTCTTC

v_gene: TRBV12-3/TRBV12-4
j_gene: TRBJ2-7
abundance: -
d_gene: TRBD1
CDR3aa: CASRRDRLYEQYF
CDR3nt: TGTGCCAGCAGGAGGGACAGGCTCTACGAGCAGTACTTC

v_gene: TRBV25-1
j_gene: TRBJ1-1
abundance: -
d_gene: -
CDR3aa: CATAGPLDTEAFF
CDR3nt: TGTGCCACCGCGGGACCGCTGGACACTGAAGCTTTCTTT

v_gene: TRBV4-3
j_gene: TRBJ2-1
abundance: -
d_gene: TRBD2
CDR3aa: CASSAGGGRKYNEQFF
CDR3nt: TGCGCCAGCAGCGCGGGGGGGGGCCGTAAATACAATGAGCAGTTCTTC

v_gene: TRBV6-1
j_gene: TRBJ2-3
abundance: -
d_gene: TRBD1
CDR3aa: CASSEGQGRSDTQYF
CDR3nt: TGTGCCAGCAGTGAAGGACAGGGGAGATCAGATACGCAGTATTTT

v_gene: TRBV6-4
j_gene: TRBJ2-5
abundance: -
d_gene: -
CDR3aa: CASSGTRETQYF
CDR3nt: TGTGCCAGCAGTGGGACAAGGGAGACCCAGTACTTC

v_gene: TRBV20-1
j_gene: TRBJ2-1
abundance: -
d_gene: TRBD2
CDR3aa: CSASPGTSAYNEQFF
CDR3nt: TGCAGTGCTAGTCCCGGGACTAGCGCCTACAATGAGCAGTTCTTC

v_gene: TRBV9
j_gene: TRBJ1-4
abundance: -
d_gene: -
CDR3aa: CASSATWRTNEKLFF
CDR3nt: TGTGCCAGCAGCGCAACTTGGAGGACTAATGAAAAACTGTTTTTT

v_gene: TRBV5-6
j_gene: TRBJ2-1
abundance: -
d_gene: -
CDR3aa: CASSALTPLWLF
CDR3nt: TGTGCCAGCAGCGCCCTCACCCCGCTTTGGCTCTTC

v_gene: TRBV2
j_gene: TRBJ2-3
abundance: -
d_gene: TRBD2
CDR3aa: CASRRGGGAPDTQYF
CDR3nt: TGTGCCAGCAGGCGGGGGGGCGGGGCCCCAGATACGCAGTATTTT

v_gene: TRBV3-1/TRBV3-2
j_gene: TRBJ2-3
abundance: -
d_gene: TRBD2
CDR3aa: CASSHVDSGGAGDTQYF
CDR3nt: TGTGCCAGCAGCCACGTAGATAGCGGGGGGGCCGGAGATACGCAGTATTTT

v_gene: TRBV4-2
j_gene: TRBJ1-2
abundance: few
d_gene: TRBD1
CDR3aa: CASSQRQGALDGYTF
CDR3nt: TGTGCCAGCAGCCAGAGACAGGGGGCGCTTGATGGCTACACCTTC

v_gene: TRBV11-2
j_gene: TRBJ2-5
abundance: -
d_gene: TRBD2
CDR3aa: CASSLVGGGAQETQYF
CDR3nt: TGTGCCAGCAGCTTAGTCGGCGGGGGGGCGCAAGAGACCCAGTACTTC

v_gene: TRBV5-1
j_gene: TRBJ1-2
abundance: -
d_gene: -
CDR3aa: CASSLRDNSNYGYTF
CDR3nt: TGCGCCAGCAGCCTCCGGGACAATTCTAACTATGGCTACACCTTC

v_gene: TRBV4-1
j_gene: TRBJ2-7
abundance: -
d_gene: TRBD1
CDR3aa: CASSQGQGAYEQYF
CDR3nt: TGCGCCAGCAGCCAAGGACAGGGGGCCTACGAGCAGTACTTC

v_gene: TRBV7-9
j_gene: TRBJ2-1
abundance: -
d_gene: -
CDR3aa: CASSSGDRELFF
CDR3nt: TGTGCCAGCAGCTCGGGAGACAGGGAGCTGTTCTTC

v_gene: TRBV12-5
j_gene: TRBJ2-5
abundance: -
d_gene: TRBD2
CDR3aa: CASGASGGQETQYF
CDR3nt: TGTGCTAGTGGTGCATCGGGGGGGCAAGAGACCCAGTACTTC

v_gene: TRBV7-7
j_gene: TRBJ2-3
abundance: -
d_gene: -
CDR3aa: CASMLSDRRRRADTQYF
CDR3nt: TGTGCCAGCATGCTTTCGGACCGCAGGAGGAGGGCAGATACGCAGTATTTT

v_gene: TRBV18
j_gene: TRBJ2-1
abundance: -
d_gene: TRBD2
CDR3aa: CASSPGLGGGEQFF
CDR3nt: TGTGCCAGCTCACCAGGACTAGGTGGAGGTGAGCAGTTCTTC

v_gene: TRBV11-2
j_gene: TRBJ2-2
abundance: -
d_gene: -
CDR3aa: CASSLDRRVGELFF
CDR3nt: TGTGCCAGCAGCTTAGATCGCCGGGTAGGGGAGCTGTTTTTT

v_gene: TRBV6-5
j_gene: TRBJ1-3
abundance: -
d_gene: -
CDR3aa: CASSRQVSSGNTIYF
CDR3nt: TGTGCCAGCAGCCGACAGGTTAGCTCTGGAAACACCATATATTTT

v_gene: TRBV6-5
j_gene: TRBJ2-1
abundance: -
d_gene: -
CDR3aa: CANPRSNEQFF
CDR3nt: TGTGCCAACCCCAGAAGCAATGAGCAGTTCTTC

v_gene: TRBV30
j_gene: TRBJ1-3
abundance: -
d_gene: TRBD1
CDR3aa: CAWRPWDRGRGSGNTIYF
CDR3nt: TGTGCCTGGAGACCCTGGGACAGGGGGCGCGGGAGTGGAAACACCATATATTTT

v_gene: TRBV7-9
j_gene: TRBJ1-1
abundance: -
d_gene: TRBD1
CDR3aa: CASSYRDRGNTEAFF
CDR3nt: TGTGCCAGCAGCTACCGGGACAGGGGGAACACTGAAGCTTTCTTT

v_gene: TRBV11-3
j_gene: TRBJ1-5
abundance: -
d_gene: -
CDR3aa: CASSSDRFGNQPQHF
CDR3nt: TGTGCCAGCAGTTCCGACAGATTTGGGAATCAGCCCCAGCATTTT

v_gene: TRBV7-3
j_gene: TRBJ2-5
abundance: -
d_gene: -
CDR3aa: CASSPGGRRETQYF
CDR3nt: TGTGCCAGCAGCCCCGGGGGACGGAGGGAGACCCAGTACTTC

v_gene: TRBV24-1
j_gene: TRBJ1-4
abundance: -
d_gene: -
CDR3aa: CATREGRDEKLFF
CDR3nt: TGTGCCACCAGAGAAGGGCGGGATGAAAAACTGTTTTTT

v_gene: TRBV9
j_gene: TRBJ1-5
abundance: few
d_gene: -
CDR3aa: CASSLSPGDTQHF
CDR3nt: TGTGCCAGCAGCCTGAGCCCAGGGGATACCCAGCATTTT

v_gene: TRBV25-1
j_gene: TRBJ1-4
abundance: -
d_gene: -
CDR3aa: CASSDPPGGTNEKLFF
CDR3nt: TGTGCCAGCAGTGACCCTCCGGGCGGGACTAATGAAAAACTGTTTTTT

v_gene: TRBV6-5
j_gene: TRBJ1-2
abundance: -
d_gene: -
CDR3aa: CASSYEVDYGYTF
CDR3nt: TGTGCCAGCAGTTACGAGGTTGACTATGGCTACACCTTC

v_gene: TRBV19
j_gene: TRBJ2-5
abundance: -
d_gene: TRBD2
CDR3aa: CASSPSAGGQETQYF
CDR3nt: TGTGCCAGTAGTCCCTCAGCGGGGGGCCAAGAGACCCAGTACTTC

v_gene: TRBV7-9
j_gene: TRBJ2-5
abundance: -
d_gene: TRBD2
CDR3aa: CASSQLAGQETQYF
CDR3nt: TGTGCCAGCAGCCAACTAGCGGGTCAGGAGACCCAGTACTTC

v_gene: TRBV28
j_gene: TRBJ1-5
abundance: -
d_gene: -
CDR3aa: CASSSRGRQPQHF
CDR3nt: TGTGCCAGCAGTTCCCGAGGGAGGCAGCCCCAGCATTTT

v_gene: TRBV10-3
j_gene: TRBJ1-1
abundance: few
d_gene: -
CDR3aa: CAISAPPGEAFF
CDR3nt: TGTGCCATCAGTGCCCCCCCCGGGGAAGCTTTCTTT

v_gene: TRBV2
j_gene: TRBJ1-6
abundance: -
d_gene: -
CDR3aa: CASKAGEGKYNSPLHF
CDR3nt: TGTGCCAGCAAGGCCGGGGAGGGCAAGTATAATTCACCCCTCCACTTT

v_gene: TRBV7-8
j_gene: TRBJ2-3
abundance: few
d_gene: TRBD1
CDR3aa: CASSLQGARGTDTQYF
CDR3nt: TGTGCCAGCAGCTTACAGGGGGCGCGGGGCACAGATACGCAGTATTTT

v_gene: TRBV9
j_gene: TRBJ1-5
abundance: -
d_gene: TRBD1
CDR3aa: CASSASGGGQPQHF
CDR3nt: TGTGCCAGCAGCGCCTCAGGGGGCGGTCAGCCCCAGCATTTT

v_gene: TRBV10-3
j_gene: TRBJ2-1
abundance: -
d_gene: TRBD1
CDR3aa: CAISKPGQGSEQFF
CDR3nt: TGTGCCATCAGTAAGCCAGGACAGGGTTCTGAGCAGTTCTTC